This T cell receptor beta chain was recovered during a study of T cells in Graves' hyperthyroidism and ophthalmopathy. Study-level points and caveats: By a 13 V-J model, ophthalmopathy was set apart from stable hyperthyroidism. Most thyroid clonotypes that were expanded above 0.001 also turned up in blood.

Per the germline V gene, CDR1 is MNHEY and CDR2 is SVGEGT. Trimming took 5 bases from V and 2 from J, leaving 4 bases between them. CDR3 size: 12 residues. Amplification targeted TCR beta CDR3 regions from RNA transcripts. HTBI primers drove first-round RT-PCR of the TCR CDR3. TCRdb fed the multiplex PCR reads into MiXCR, producing one record per CDR3 protein. In the table there are around 270,000 distinct CDR3 sequences, approximately 19% of which are singletons. Comments on this clonotype: Its antigen is currently unknown.

The source is a man aged 45-65 years with Graves' ophthalmopathy. Input material: blood. The chain uses TRBV6-2 or TRBV6-3 and TRBJ2-1; D gene unclear. CDR3 loop: CASSVTYNEQFF. CDR3 nucleotide sequence: TGTGCCAGCAGTGTAACCTACAATGAGCAGTTCTTC.